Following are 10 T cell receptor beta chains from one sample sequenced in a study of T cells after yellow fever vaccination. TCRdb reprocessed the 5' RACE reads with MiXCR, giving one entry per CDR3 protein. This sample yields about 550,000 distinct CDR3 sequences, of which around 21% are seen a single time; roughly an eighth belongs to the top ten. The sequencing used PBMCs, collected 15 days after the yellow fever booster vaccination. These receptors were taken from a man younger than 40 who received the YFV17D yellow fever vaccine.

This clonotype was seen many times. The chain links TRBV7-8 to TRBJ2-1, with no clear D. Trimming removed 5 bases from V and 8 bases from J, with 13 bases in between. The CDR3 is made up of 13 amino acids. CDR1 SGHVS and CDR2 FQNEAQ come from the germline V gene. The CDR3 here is CASSEFSVHEQFF. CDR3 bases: TGTGCCAGCAGCGAGTTTTCGGTACATGAGCAGTTCTTC.

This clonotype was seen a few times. This CDR3 is CASSQDSSRQGDYGYTF. The CDR3 coding sequence is TGCGCCAGCAGCCAAGATAGTTCGAGGCAGGGCGACTATGGCTACACCTTC. V usage is TRBV4-3 and J usage is TRBJ1-2; D is perhaps TRBD1 (5 bases). The CDR3 covers 17 residues. Germline V gene sequence: CDR1 LGHNA, CDR2 YSLEER. Trimming pared 0 bases from V and 3 bases from J, leaving 17 bases between.

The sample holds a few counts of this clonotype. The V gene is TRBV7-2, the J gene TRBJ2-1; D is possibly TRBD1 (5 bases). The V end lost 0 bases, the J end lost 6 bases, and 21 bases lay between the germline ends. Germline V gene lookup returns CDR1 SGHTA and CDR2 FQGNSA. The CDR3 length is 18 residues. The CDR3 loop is CASSLAMRKVRVFNEQFF. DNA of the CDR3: TGTGCCAGCAGCTTAGCGATGAGGAAGGTCAGGGTATTCAATGAGCAGTTCTTC.

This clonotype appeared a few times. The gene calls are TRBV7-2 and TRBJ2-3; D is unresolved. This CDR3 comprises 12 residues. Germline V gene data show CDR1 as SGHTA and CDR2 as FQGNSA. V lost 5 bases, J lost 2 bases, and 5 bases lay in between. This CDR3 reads CASSMLTDTQYF. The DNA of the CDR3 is TGTGCCAGCAGCATGCTCACAGATACGCAGTATTTT.

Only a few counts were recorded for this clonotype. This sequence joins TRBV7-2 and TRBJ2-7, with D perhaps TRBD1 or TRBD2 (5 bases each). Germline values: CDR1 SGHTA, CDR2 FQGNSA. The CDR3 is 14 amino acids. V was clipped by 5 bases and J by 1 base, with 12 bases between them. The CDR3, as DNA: TGTGCCAGCAGCGGGGAGAGGGGTTCCTACGAGCAGTACTTC. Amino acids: CASSGERGSYEQYF.

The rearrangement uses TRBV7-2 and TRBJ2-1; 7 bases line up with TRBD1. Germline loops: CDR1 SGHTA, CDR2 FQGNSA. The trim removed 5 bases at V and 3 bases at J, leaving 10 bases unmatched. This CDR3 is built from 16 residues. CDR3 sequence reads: CASSNHRDRIYNEQFF. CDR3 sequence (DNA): TGTGCCAGCAGCAACCACCGGGACAGAATCTACAATGAGCAGTTCTTC.

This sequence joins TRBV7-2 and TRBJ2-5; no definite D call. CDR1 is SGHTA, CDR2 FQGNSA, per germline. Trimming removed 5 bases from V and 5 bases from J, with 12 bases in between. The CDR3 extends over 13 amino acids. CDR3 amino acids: CASSPRPGETQYF. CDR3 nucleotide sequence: TGTGCCAGCAGCCCCCGACCCGGGGAGACCCAGTACTTC.

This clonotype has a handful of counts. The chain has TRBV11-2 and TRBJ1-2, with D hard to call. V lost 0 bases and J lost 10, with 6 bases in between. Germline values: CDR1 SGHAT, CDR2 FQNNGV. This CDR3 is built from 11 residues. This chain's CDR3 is CASSLDSSYTF. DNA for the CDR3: TGTGCCAGCAGCTTAGACAGCTCCTACACCTTC. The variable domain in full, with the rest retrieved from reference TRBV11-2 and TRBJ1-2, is EAGVAQSPRYKIIEKRQSVAFWCNPISGHATLYWYQQILGQGPKLLIQFQNNGVVDDSQLPKDRFSAERLKGVDSTLKIQPAKLEDSAVYLCASSLDSSYTFGSGTRLTVV.

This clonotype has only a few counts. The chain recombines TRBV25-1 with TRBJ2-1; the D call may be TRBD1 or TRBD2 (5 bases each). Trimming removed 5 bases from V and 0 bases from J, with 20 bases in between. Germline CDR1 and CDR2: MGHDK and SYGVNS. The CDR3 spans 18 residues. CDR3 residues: CASSKGTQVPSSYNEQFF. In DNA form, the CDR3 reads TGTGCCAGCAGTAAGGGGACGCAGGTGCCAAGCTCCTACAATGAGCAGTTCTTC. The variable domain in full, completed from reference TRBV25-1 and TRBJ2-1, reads EADIYQTPRYLVIGTGKKITLECSQTMGHDKMYWYQQDPGMELHLIHYSYGVNSTEKGDLSSESTVSRIRTEHFPLTLESARPSHTSQYLCASSKGTQVPSSYNEQFFGPGTRLTVL.

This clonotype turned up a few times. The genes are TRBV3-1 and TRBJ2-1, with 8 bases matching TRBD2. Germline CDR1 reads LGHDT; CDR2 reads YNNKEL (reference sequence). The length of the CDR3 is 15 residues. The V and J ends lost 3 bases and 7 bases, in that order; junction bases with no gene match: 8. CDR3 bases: TGTGCCAGCAGCCAGAGCGGGGGAGAAGATAATGAGCAGTTCTTC. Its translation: CASSQSGGEDNEQFF.